Listed below are T cell receptor beta chains from one sample, sequenced in a study of CD8 T cells in ankylosing spondylitis. TCRdb called the 5' RACE reads again in MiXCR, with one record for every CDR3 protein. The sample includes more than 600,000 distinct CDR3 sequences, roughly 19% of them seen just once. Sequenced sample: blood, either unsorted or a sorted T cell fraction (not recorded which). The receptors derive from a male donor with ankylosing spondylitis. Each CDR3 is given with its conserved first and last residue. The D gene is left open where the match is weak. Clone size is stated in some rows and not others, as once, few, many or a class when expanded.

TRBJ2-7	-	-	TRBV6-5	CASSYGQDTRGQYF	TGTGCCAGCAGTTACGGCCAGGATACCCGTGGGCAGTACTTC
TRBJ2-7	-	-	TRBV3-1	CASSQRRQAHEQYF	TGTGCCAGCAGCCAAAGGAGGCAGGCCCACGAGCAGTACTTC
TRBJ1-5	-	many	TRBV6-1	CASSEAGKVGDPHF	TGTGCCAGCAGTGAAGCGGGAAAAGTTGGGGATCCGCATTTT
TRBJ2-1	-	-	TRBV10-3	CAISLEGDYNEQFF	TGTGCCATTAGTCTGGAGGGAGACTACAATGAGCAGTTCTTC
TRBJ1-5	-	-	TRBV6-1	CASSMGGGSNQPQHF	TGTGCCAGCAGTATGGGAGGTGGAAGCAATCAGCCCCAGCATTTT
TRBJ2-3	TRBD2	-	TRBV4-1	CASSPGTSGSLTDTQYF	TGCGCCAGCAGCCCTGGGACTAGCGGGAGCCTAACAGATACGCAGTATTTT
TRBJ2-3	TRBD2	few	TRBV12-3/TRBV12-4	CASSHIAGGNTDTQYF	TGTGCCAGCAGCCACATAGCGGGGGGGAACACAGATACGCAGTATTTT
TRBJ1-5	-	few	TRBV19	CASTRTGEGNQPQHF	TGTGCCAGCACCAGGACGGGAGAGGGCAATCAGCCCCAGCATTTT
TRBJ2-5	TRBD2	-	TRBV12-3/TRBV12-4	CASSRWTSGGTKTQYF	TGTGCCAGCAGCCGATGGACTAGCGGGGGGACTAAGACCCAGTACTTC
TRBJ1-1	TRBD1	few	TRBV7-6	CASSSLYRQGSTEAFF	TGTGCCAGCAGCTCCCTTTATCGACAGGGGAGCACTGAAGCTTTCTTT
TRBJ2-7	-	-	TRBV4-1	CASSQEGSGAVDEQYF	TGCGCCAGCAGCCAAGAGGGCAGCGGAGCGGTCGACGAGCAGTACTTC
TRBJ2-5	-	few	TRBV20-1	CSATRVRETQYF	TGCAGTGCTACCAGGGTCCGGGAGACCCAGTACTTC
TRBJ2-1	-	few	TRBV7-2	CASSRPWGHNEQFF	TGTGCCAGCAGCCGGCCCTGGGGACACAATGAGCAGTTCTTC
TRBJ1-5	TRBD1	few	TRBV20-1	CSARGRGRGQGVNNQPQHF	TGCAGTGCTAGAGGAAGAGGGCGTGGACAGGGGGTCAACAATCAGCCCCAGCATTTT
TRBJ2-7	-	few	TRBV7-2	CASSSTWVEQYF	TGTGCCAGCAGCTCGACTTGGGTGGAGCAGTACTTC
TRBJ2-1	TRBD2	-	TRBV9	CASSVVGTSVYNEQFF	TGTGCCAGCAGCGTAGTTGGGACTAGCGTCTACAATGAGCAGTTCTTC
TRBJ1-2	TRBD1	many	TRBV12-3/TRBV12-4	CASSQTGANYGYTF	TGTGCCAGCAGTCAGACAGGGGCTAACTATGGCTACACCTTC
TRBJ1-2	-	many	TRBV6-6	CASRTGGNYGYTF	TGTGCCAGCAGAACGGGCGGGAACTATGGCTACACCTTC
TRBJ1-6	-	-	TRBV28	CASRPPPGMNSPLHF	TGTGCCAGCAGGCCCCCGCCGGGTATGAATTCACCCCTCCACTTT
TRBJ2-1	-	few	TRBV29-1	CSVDPQAGPTYNEQFF	TGCAGCGTTGACCCCCAAGCAGGGCCCACCTACAATGAGCAGTTCTTC
TRBJ2-1	TRBD2	few	TRBV4-3	CASSQGDGRAGEQFF	TGCGCCAGCAGCCAAGGGGATGGGAGGGCCGGTGAGCAGTTCTTC
TRBJ2-2	-	-	TRBV9	CASSIDQGNTGELFF	TGTGCCAGCAGCATCGATCAGGGTAACACCGGGGAGCTGTTTTTT
TRBJ2-1	TRBD2	-	TRBV20-1	CSGFSLAGVSNEQFF	TGCAGTGGTTTTTCACTAGCGGGAGTTTCCAATGAGCAGTTCTTC
TRBJ2-1	-	many	TRBV5-1	CASSLDSYNEQFF	TGTGCCAGCAGCTTGGACTCCTACAATGAGCAGTTCTTC
TRBJ2-1	TRBD1	many	TRBV28	CASSPPPGTGTTEQFF	TGTGCCAGCAGTCCTCCCCCGGGGACAGGCACTACTGAGCAGTTCTTC
TRBJ1-4	-	few	TRBV5-1	CASALAGASEKLFF	TGCGCCAGCGCCCTGGCGGGGGCGTCTGAAAAACTGTTTTTT
TRBJ2-7	-	-	TRBV29-1	CSARSWGEEQYF	TGCAGCGCCCGTTCGTGGGGGGAAGAGCAGTACTTC
TRBJ2-2	-	-	TRBV20-1	CSARGRRENTGELFF	TGCAGTGCTAGAGGCCGGCGGGAGAACACCGGGGAGCTGTTTTTT
TRBJ2-3	TRBD1	many	TRBV20-1	CSAERDRGSDTQYF	TGCAGTGCGGAACGGGACAGGGGGTCGGATACGCAGTATTTT
TRBJ2-5	-	few	TRBV7-9	CASSKSGTKEEETQYF	TGTGCCAGCAGCAAATCCGGGACAAAGGAAGAAGAGACCCAGTACTTC
TRBJ1-1	-	few	TRBV28	CASSVRYTEAFF	TGTGCCAGCAGTGTCAGGTACACTGAAGCTTTCTTT
TRBJ2-3	TRBD1	-	TRBV29-1	CSVEDGFRGTQYF	TGCAGCGTTGAAGATGGGTTCAGGGGGACGCAGTATTTT
TRBJ2-3	TRBD1	once	TRBV20-1	CSALRDRTTDTQYF	TGCAGTGCCCTCCGGGACAGGACCACAGATACGCAGTATTTT
TRBJ2-7	TRBD1	few	TRBV6-1	CASSPRDRHSYEQYF	TGTGCCAGCAGTCCCCGGGACAGGCATTCCTACGAGCAGTACTTC
TRBJ2-1	TRBD2	-	TRBV6-5	CASSYSVPSGVYNEQFF	TGTGCCAGCAGTTACTCGGTACCTAGCGGGGTATACAATGAGCAGTTCTTC